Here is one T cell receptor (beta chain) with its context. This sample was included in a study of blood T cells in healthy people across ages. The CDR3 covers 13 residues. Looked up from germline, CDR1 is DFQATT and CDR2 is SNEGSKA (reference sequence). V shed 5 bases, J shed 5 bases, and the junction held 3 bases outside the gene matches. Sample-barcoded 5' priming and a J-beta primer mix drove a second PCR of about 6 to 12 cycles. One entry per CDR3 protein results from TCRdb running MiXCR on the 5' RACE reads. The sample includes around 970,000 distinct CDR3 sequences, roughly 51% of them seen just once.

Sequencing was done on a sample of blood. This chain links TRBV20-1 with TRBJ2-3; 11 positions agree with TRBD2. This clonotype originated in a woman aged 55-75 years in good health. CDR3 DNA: TGCAGTGCTTCCGGGACTAGCGGAGATACGCAGTATTTT. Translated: CSASGTSGDTQYF.